This TCR beta chain was observed in a study of blood T cells in healthy people across ages. This clonotype was seen a few times. Its target is unknown. Between the trimmed V and J ends, which lost 4 bases and 2 bases, there was a span of 14 bases. Germline V CDR1 and CDR2: MNHEY, SVGAGI. The CDR3 is 15 residues long. Study-level findings and limits: Strongly correlated with naive T cell percentage was TCR beta diversity.

A second PCR of roughly 7 to 11 cycles used a sample-barcoded 5' primer and a J-beta primer mix. TCRdb re-derived calls from the 5' RACE reads in MiXCR, one entry per CDR3 protein. This sample has about 1.7 million distinct CDR3 sequences, with roughly 27% found just once. The clonotype originates from a woman under 40 in good health. Sequenced input: blood. V gene TRBV6-5 combines with J gene TRBJ2-5; either TRBD1 or TRBD2 may supply D (5 bases each). The DNA of the CDR3 is TGTGCCAGCAGTTCCGGGACCTCGGCTCAAGAGACCCAGTACTTC. It codes for CASSSGTSAQETQYF.